This is a list of T cell receptor beta chains from one sample in a study of cytotoxic CD8 clonotypes in ibrutinib-treated CLL. Only in-frame clones appear in the TCRdb table, and some are missing; sequencing was by immunoSEQ multiplex PCR. The repertoire holds about 270,000 clones, with about 72% as singletons. The sequences come from PBMCs, collected at disease progression, from a patient treated with ibrutinib. The receptor set was obtained from a human donor with chronic lymphocytic leukemia. CDR3s include the opening cysteine and the closing phenylalanine or tryptophan. A D gene is named only where the DNA matches it firmly. A clone size is listed for some rows: how often the clone was seen (once, few, many), or a class if it is expanded.

clone_size | d_call | j_call | v_call | cdr3_aa | cdr3_nt
NA | NA | TRBJ2-1 | TRBV7-9 | CASSLTANPSYNEQFF | TGTGCCAGCAGCTTAACAGCCAACCCGTCCTACAATGAGCAGTTCTTC
NA | TRBD2 | TRBJ2-1 | TRBV27 | CASNRGRANEQFF | TGTGCCAGCAATCGCGGGAGGGCCAATGAGCAGTTCTTC
NA | TRBD2 | TRBJ2-3 | TRBV2 | CASIKAGGRADTQYF | TGTGCCAGCATAAAAGCGGGGGGTAGGGCAGATACGCAGTATTTT
NA | NA | TRBJ2-2 | TRBV21-1 | CASSHGQGSGGELFF | TGTGCCAGCAGTCACGGACAGGGCTCTGGCGGGGAGCTGTTTTTT
NA | NA | TRBJ1-2 | TRBV2 | CAINLAGGDGYTF | TGTGCCATAAACCTTGCCGGAGGGGATGGCTACACCTTC
NA | TRBD1 | TRBJ2-5 | TRBV9 | CASSPGTGRQETQYF | TGTGCCAGCAGCCCAGGGACAGGGCGACAAGAGACCCAGTACTTC
NA | TRBD1 | TRBJ1-5 | TRBV15 | CATSRDRGNQPQHF | TGTGCCACCAGCAGGGACAGGGGGAATCAGCCCCAGCATTTT
NA | NA | TRBJ2-7 | TRBV7-2 | CASSLAGRYEQYF | TGTGCCAGCAGCTTAGCGGGGCGCTACGAGCAGTACTTC
few | NA | TRBJ1-4 | TRBV5-1 | CASSSFSTNEKLFF | TGCGCCAGCAGCTCCTTCTCAACTAATGAAAAACTGTTTTTT
NA | TRBD1 | TRBJ2-1 | TRBV27 | CASSQGAPHNEQFF | TGTGCCAGCAGCCAGGGGGCCCCCCACAATGAGCAGTTCTTC
NA | NA | TRBJ2-7 | TRBV7-2 | CASSLVTNAGRQYF | TGTGCCAGCAGCTTAGTGACTAACGCGGGGCGGCAGTACTTC
NA | NA | TRBJ1-2 | TRBV10-3 | CAISESTGSYGYTF | TGTGCCATCAGTGAGTCTACCGGGTCCTATGGCTACACCTTC
NA | NA | TRBJ1-2 | TRBV5-6 | CASSGGEWYGYTF | TGTGCCAGCAGCGGCGGGGAGTGGTATGGCTACACCTTC
NA | NA | TRBJ2-7 | TRBV7-6 | CASSLEGSYGGSEQYF | TGTGCCAGCAGCTTAGAGGGTTCTTATGGAGGCTCGGAGCAGTACTTC
NA | NA | TRBJ2-2 | TRBV4-3 | CASSQEGSRTGELFF | TGCGCCAGCAGCCAAGAAGGGTCAAGGACCGGGGAGCTGTTTTTT
NA | NA | TRBJ1-6 | TRBV9 | CASSVIPQLAPSSYNSPLHF | TGTGCCAGCAGCGTAATCCCACAGCTGGCCCCGAGCTCCTATAATTCACCCCTCCACTTT
NA | TRBD2 | TRBJ2-1 | TRBV9 | CASSVGVSGRANEQFF | TGTGCCAGCAGCGTAGGGGTTAGCGGGAGGGCCAATGAGCAGTTCTTC
NA | NA | TRBJ1-2 | TRBV29-1 | CSVGVAYYGYTF | TGCAGCGTTGGGGTGGCGTACTATGGCTACACCTTC
NA | NA | TRBJ2-5 | TRBV7-6 | CASSFRTEETQYF | TGTGCCAGCAGCTTTCGGACAGAAGAGACCCAGTACTTC
NA | NA | TRBJ1-2 | TRBV19 | CASSIVPSGYTF | TGTGCCAGTAGTATAGTACCTTCTGGCTACACCTTC
NA | TRBD1 | TRBJ2-7 | TRBV18 | CASSVGGQGMSSYEQYF | TGTGCCAGCTCAGTAGGCGGACAGGGAATGAGCTCCTACGAGCAGTACTTC
NA | NA | TRBJ2-5 | TRBV19 | CASSIRGYQETQYF | TGTGCCAGTAGTATAAGGGGGTACCAAGAGACCCAGTACTTC
NA | TRBD1 | TRBJ2-7 | TRBV25-1 | CASRLGQEVYYF | TGTGCCAGCAGACTGGGACAGGAGGTGTACTACTTC
NA | NA | TRBJ1-5 | TRBV5-6 | CASSLAAGLNQPQHF | TGTGCCAGCAGCTTGGCAGCCGGGCTCAATCAGCCCCAGCATTTT
once | NA | TRBJ2-5 | TRBV7-8 | CASSFEAGASETQYF | TGTGCCAGCAGCTTCGAGGCAGGGGCATCGGAGACCCAGTACTTC
NA | TRBD1 | TRBJ1-2 | TRBV4-1 | CASSQHYRGYGYTF | TGCGCCAGCAGCCAACACTACAGGGGCTATGGCTACACCTTC
once | TRBD1 | TRBJ2-5 | TRBV5-4 | CASSQRQGQETQYF | TGTGCCAGCAGCCAGAGACAGGGACAAGAGACCCAGTACTTC
once | NA | TRBJ2-7 | TRBV19 | CASSANSYEQYF | TGTGCCAGTAGTGCAAACAGCTACGAGCAGTACTTC
NA | TRBD2 | TRBJ2-3 | TRBV28 | CASRLAGVLDTQYF | TGTGCCAGCAGGCTAGCGGGAGTTTTAGATACGCAGTATTTT
NA | TRBD1 | TRBJ1-3 | TRBV6-5 | CASRRQGRPGNTIYF | TGTGCCAGCAGAAGACAGGGAAGGCCTGGAAACACCATATATTTT
NA | TRBD1 | TRBJ2-7 | TRBV29-1 | CSAWTGPEQYF | TGCAGCGCCTGGACAGGGCCCGAGCAGTACTTC
NA | NA | TRBJ1-6 | TRBV19 | CASSMGGAYNSPLHF | TGTGCCAGTAGTATGGGGGGCGCCTATAATTCACCCCTCCACTTT
NA | TRBD2 | TRBJ2-7 | TRBV29-1 | CSVGLAGVPSYEQYF | TGCAGCGTGGGACTAGCGGGGGTTCCCTCCTACGAGCAGTACTTC
NA | NA | TRBJ2-7 | TRBV9 | CASSPTGLHEQYF | TGTGCCAGCAGCCCAACAGGGTTACACGAGCAGTACTTC
few | TRBD1 | TRBJ2-4 | TRBV5-1 | CASSPDRGAGNIQYF | TGCGCCAGCAGCCCCGACAGGGGGGCGGGAAACATTCAGTACTTC
NA | TRBD2 | TRBJ2-3 | TRBV5-1 | CASSQRLAGDSDTQYF | TGCGCCAGCAGCCAGAGACTAGCGGGGGACTCAGATACGCAGTATTTT
NA | TRBD2 | TRBJ2-5 | TRBV7-3 | CASSLMTSPQETQYF | TGTGCCAGCAGCTTAATGACTAGCCCCCAAGAGACCCAGTACTTC
NA | TRBD1 | TRBJ2-3 | TRBV29-1 | CSAVRRTGVEDTQYF | TGCAGCGCCGTAAGACGGACAGGGGTTGAAGATACGCAGTATTTT
NA | NA | TRBJ2-5 | TRBV4-3 | CASSQEAGETQYF | TGCGCCAGCAGCCAAGAAGCCGGTGAGACCCAGTACTTC
NA | TRBD2 | TRBJ2-5 | TRBV10-3 | CAISSGLAGGAQYF | TGTGCCATCAGTTCGGGACTAGCCGGCGGGGCCCAGTACTTC
NA | NA | TRBJ2-7 | TRBV5-4 | CASSLTGSSEQYF | TGTGCCAGCAGCCTCACAGGGAGTTCCGAGCAGTACTTC
NA | NA | TRBJ1-2 | TRBV11-2 | CASRGNYGYTF | TGTGCCAGCAGAGGGAACTATGGCTACACCTTC
once | NA | TRBJ2-1 | TRBV6-1 | CAITEGVSYNEQFF | TGTGCCATCACCGAAGGGGTGTCCTACAATGAGCAGTTCTTC
NA | NA | TRBJ1-1 | TRBV5-1 | CASSFRQHSEAFF | TGCGCCAGCAGCTTCCGGCAGCATTCTGAAGCTTTCTTT
few | TRBD1 | TRBJ1-4 | TRBV5-1 | CASSSRGQVEKLFF | TGCGCCAGCAGCTCCAGGGGGCAGGTTGAAAAACTGTTTTTT
NA | NA | TRBJ1-4 | TRBV5-8 | CASSLGFSGRGTEKLFF | TGTGCCAGCAGCTTGGGTTTCTCGGGCAGGGGTACTGAAAAACTGTTTTTT
NA | TRBD2 | TRBJ2-2 | TRBV5-6 | CASSTSGGTGELFF | TGTGCCAGCAGCACATCGGGGGGCACCGGGGAGCTGTTTTTT
few | NA | TRBJ1-3 | TRBV14 | CASSQKGALSTIYF | TGTGCCAGCAGCCAAAAAGGGGCTCTTAGCACCATATATTTT